This TCR beta chain was obtained from a study of sequential checkpoint blockade in melanoma. Overall study context: Randomization was 1:1 between first-line nivolumab→ipilimumab and ipilimumab→nivolumab. Both treatment sequences were followed by maintenance nivolumab.

Generated by immunoSEQ multiplex PCR, the TCRdb table keeps only in-frame clones and is missing some. The table records over 8,500 clones, 78% of them present only once. Treatment given: randomized to nivolumab then ipilimumab (arm A) or the reverse (arm B). PBMC sorting kept live CD3+CD8+ cells without CD19 or CD56. This clone was seen a single time. There are 15 residues in the CDR3. Germline V lookup: CDR1 SEHNR, CDR2 FQNEAQ (reference sequence). The sequence came from a human donor with melanoma. This rearrangement joins TRBV7-9 to TRBJ2-5; 11 bases align to TRBD1. The J call may be faulty, since TRBJ2-7 better matches the DNA end. The source was CD8+ T cells sorted from blood (inferred from file names), collected from a patient given nivolumab and ipilimumab in sequence. The CDR3 protein is CASSIPGQGVYEQYF. For the CDR3, the DNA is TGTGCCAGCAGCATCCCGGGACAGGGGGTCTACGAGCAGTACTTC.